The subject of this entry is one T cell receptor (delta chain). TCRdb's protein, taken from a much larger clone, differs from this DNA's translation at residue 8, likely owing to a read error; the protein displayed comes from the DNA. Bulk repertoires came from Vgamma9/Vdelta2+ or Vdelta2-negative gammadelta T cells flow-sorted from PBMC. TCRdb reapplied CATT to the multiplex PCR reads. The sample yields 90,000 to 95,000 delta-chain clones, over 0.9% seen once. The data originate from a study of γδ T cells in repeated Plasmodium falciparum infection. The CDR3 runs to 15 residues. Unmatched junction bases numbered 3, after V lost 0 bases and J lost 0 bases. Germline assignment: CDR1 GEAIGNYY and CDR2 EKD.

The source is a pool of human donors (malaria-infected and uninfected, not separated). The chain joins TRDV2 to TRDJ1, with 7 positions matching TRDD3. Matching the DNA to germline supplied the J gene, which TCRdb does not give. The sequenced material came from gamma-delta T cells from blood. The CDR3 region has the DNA TGTGCCTGTGACACCGGGGGATGCTACACCGATAAACTCATCTTT. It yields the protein CACDTGGCYTDKLIF.